This TCR beta chain comes out of a study of T cells expressing NK-cell markers. The wider study: Seven of eight sequenced donors tested HCMV-seropositive; one tested seronegative. Study conclusions and caveats: The CD3+CD56-NKG2C+ fraction of several donors was likewise dominated by these clonotypes.

Points on this clonotype: The antigen is undetermined.

The CDR3 extends over 14 amino acids. Production of TCR beta cDNA relied on 5'RACE template switching with UMIs. Reanalyzing the 5' RACE reads, TCRdb keeps one entry per CDR3 protein, without DNA. Recorded for this sample: about 260,000 distinct CDR3 sequences. The source of this sequence is a man younger than 30 in good health. Specimen: blood T cells: a sorted CD56 or NKG2C T cell subset, CD4+ or CD8+ T cells, or bulk PBMC T cells (not recorded which). The V and J genes are TRBV12-3 or TRBV12-4 and TRBJ1-2; absent DNA, TCRdb's TRBD1 call cannot be checked. This CDR3 reads CASSFSPGVYGYTF.